The 2 T cell receptor beta chains reported below all come from one sample, sequenced in a study of blood T cell repertoires in COVID-19. The assay was immunoSEQ multiplex PCR, and TCRdb's table has in-frame clones only and misses some. The table has approximately 240,000 clones, just under 85% seen once. Sequencing was done on a sample of peripheral blood. The receptors shown here come from a middle-aged man with acute or convalescent COVID-19.

This sequence joins TRBV5-6 and TRBJ2-3, with D uncertain. V lost 4 bases and J lost 0, with 12 bases in between. Germline CDR1 and CDR2: SGHDT and YYEEEE. The CDR3 runs to 15 residues. The CDR3 loop reads CASSAAVFSTDTQYF. DNA for the CDR3: TGTGCCAGCAGCGCGGCAGTTTTCAGCACAGATACGCAGTATTTT.

The chain is built from TRBV18 and TRBJ1-4; maybe TRBD1 (5 bases). The germline gives CDR1 KGHSH, CDR2 LQKENI. V was pared by 6 bases and J by 5 bases, with 13 bases between. The CDR3 totals 14 residues. In DNA, the CDR3 is TGTGCCAGCTCCCTCACGGGGGGAAATGAAAAACTGTTTTTT. Translated, it gives CASSLTGGNEKLFF.